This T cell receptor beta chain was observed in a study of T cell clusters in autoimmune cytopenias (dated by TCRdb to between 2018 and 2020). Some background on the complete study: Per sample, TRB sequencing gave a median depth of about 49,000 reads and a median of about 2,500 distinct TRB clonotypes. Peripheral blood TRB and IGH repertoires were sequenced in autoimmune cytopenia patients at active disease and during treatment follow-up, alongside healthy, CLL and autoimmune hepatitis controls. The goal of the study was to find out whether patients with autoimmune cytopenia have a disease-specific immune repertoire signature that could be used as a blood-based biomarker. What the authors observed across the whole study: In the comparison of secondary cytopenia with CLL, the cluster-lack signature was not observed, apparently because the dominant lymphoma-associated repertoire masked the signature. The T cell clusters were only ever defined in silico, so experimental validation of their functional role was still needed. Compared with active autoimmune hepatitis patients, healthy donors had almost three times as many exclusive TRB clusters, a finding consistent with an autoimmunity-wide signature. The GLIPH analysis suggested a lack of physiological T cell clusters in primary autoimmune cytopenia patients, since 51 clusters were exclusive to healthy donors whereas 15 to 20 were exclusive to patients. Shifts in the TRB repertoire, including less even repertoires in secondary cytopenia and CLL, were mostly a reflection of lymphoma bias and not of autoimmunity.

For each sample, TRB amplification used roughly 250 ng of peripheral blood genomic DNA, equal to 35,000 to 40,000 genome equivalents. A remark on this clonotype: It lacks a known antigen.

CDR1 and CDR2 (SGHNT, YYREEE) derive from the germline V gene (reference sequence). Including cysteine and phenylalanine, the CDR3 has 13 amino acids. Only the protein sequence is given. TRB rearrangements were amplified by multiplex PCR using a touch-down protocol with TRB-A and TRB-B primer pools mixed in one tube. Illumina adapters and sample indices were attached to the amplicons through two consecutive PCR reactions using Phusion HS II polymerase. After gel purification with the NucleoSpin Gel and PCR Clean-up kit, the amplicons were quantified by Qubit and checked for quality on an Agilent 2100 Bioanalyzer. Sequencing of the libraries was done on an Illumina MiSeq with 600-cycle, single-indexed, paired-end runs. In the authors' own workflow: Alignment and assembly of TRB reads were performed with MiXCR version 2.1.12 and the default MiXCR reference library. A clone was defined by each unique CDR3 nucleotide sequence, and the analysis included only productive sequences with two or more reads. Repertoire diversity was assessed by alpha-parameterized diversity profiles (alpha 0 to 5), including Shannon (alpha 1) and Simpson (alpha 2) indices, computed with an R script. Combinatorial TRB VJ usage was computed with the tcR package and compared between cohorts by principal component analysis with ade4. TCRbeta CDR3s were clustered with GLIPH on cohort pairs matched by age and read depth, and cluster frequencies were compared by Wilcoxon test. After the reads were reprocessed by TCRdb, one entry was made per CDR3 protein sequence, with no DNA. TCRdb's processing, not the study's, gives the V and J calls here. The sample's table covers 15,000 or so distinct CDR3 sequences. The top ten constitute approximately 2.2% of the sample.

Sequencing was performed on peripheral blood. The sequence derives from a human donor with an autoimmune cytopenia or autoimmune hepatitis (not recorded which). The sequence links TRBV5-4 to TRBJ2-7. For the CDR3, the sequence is CASSLTGSYEQYF. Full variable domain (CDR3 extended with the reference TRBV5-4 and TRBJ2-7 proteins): ETGVTQSPTHLIKTRGQQVTLRCSSQSGHNTVSWYQQALGQGPQFIFQYYREEENGRGNFPPRFSGLQFPNYSSELNVNALELDDSALYLCASSLTGSYEQYFGPGTRLTVT.